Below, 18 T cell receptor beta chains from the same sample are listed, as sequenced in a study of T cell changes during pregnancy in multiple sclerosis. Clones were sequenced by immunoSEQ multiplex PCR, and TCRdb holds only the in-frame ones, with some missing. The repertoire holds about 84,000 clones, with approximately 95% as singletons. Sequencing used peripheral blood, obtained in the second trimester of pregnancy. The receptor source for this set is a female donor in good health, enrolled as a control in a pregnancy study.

DNA of the CDR3: TGCGCCAGCAGCTCGGGACAGGGCTTTGTTGAAGCTTTCTTT. As protein: CASSSGQGFVEAFF. The V call is TRBV5-1, the J call TRBJ1-1, with 9 bases aligning to TRBD1. V lost 3 bases to trimming and J lost 7 bases; unmatched junction nucleotides: 7. This CDR3 has 14 amino acids. Germline CDR1 reads SGHRS; CDR2 reads YFSETQ.

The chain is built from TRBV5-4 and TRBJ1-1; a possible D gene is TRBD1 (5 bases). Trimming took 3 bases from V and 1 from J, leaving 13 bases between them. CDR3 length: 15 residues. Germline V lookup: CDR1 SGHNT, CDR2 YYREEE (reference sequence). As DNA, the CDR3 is TGTGCCAGCAGCTCCAACGGGAGGGGGAACACTGAAGCTTTCTTT. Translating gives CASSSNGRGNTEAFF. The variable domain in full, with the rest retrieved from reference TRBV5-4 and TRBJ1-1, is ETGVTQSPTHLIKTRGQQVTLRCSSQSGHNTVSWYQQALGQGPQFIFQYYREEENGRGNFPPRFSGLQFPNYSSELNVNALELDDSALYLCASSSNGRGNTEAFFGQGTRLTVV.

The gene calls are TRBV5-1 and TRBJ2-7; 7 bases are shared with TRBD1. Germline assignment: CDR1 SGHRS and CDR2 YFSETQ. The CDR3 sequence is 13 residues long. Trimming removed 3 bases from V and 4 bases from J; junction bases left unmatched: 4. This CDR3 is CASSSGTAYEQYF. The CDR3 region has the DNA TGCGCCAGCAGCTCCGGGACAGCATACGAGCAGTACTTC.

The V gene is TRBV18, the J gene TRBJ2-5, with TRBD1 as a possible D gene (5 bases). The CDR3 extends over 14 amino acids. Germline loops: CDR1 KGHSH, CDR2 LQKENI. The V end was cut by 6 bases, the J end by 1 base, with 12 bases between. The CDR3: CASSPTDSQETQYF. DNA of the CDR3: TGTGCCAGCTCCCCCACCGACAGCCAAGAGACCCAGTACTTC.

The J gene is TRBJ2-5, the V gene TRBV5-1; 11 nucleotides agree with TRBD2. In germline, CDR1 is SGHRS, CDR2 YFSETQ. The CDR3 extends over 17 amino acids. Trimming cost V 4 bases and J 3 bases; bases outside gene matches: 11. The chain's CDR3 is CASSTGTSGHVKETQYF. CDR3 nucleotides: TGCGCCAGCAGCACCGGGACTAGCGGACACGTTAAAGAGACCCAGTACTTC.

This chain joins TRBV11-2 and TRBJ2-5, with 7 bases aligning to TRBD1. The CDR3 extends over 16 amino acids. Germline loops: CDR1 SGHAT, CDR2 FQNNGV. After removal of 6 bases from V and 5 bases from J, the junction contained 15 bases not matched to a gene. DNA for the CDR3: TGTGCCAGCAGATCGGTCCAGGGGGTGAGAAGGGAGACCCAGTACTTC. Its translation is CASRSVQGVRRETQYF.

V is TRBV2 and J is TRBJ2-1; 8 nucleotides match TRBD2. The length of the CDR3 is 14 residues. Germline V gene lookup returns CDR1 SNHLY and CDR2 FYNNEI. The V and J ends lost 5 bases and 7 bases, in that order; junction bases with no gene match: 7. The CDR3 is CASSTGRARNEQFF. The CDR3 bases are TGTGCCAGCAGTACCGGGAGGGCCCGGAATGAGCAGTTCTTC.

CDR3 in DNA: TGTGCCAGCAGCCAAGATTCAGGACAGTCCACCTACGAGCAGTACTTC. As protein: CASSQDSGQSTYEQYF. V and J are TRBV4-2 and TRBJ2-7; a possible D gene is TRBD1 (6 bases). The CDR3 contains 16 residues. V was cut by 0 bases and J by 2 bases, with 14 bases left in between. The V gene's germline CDR1 is LGHNA and CDR2 YNFKEQ.

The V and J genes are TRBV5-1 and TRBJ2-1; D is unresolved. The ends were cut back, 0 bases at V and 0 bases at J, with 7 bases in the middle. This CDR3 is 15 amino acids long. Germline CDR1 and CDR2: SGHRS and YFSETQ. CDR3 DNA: TGCGCCAGCAGCTTGGTACGGAGCTCCTACAATGAGCAGTTCTTC. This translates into CASSLVRSSYNEQFF. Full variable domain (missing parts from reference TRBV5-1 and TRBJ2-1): KAGVTQTPRYLIKTRGQQVTLSCSPISGHRSVSWYQQTPGQGLQFLFEYFSETQRNKGNFPGRFSGRQFSNSRSEMNVSTLELGDSALYLCASSLVRSSYNEQFFGPGTRLTVL.

The CDR3 reads CASSPADTIYF. The CDR3 nucleotides are TGTGCCAGCAGCCCCGCGGACACCATATATTTT. The chain is built from TRBV7-9 and TRBJ1-3; D gene uncertain. CDR3 size: 11 residues. In germline, CDR1 is SEHNR, CDR2 FQNEAQ (reference sequence). The V gene lost 5 bases and the J gene lost 8 bases, with 7 bases spanning the gap.

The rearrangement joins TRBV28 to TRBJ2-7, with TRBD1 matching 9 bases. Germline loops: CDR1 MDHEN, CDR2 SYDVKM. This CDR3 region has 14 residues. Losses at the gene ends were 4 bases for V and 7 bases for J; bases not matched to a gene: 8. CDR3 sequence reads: CASSYRDRVGEQYF. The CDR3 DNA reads TGTGCCAGCAGTTACCGGGACAGGGTCGGTGAGCAGTACTTC.

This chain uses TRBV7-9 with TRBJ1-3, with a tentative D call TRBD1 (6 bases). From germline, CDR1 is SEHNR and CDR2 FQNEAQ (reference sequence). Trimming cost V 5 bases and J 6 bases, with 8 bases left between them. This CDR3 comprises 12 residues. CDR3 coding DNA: TGTGCCAGCAGCCCAGGGGAAAACACCATATATTTT. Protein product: CASSPGENTIYF.

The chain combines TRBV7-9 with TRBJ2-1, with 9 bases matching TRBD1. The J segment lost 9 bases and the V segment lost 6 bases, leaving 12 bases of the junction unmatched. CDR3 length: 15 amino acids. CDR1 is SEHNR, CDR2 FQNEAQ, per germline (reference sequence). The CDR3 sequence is CASSLSGGQGSEQFF. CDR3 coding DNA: TGTGCCAGCAGTCTCTCAGGCGGACAGGGGAGTGAGCAGTTCTTC.

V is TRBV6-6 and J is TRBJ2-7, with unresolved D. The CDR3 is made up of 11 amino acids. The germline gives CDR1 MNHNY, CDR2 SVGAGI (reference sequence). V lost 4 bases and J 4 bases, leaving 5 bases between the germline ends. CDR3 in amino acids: CASSFRYEQYF. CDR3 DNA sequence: TGTGCCAGCAGTTTCCGTTACGAGCAGTACTTC.

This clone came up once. This chain's CDR3 is CASSPLPVEKLFF. As DNA, the CDR3 is TGTGCCAGCAGCCCCCTCCCGGTTGAAAAACTGTTTTTT. The V gene is TRBV7-8, the J gene TRBJ1-4, with unresolved D. CDR1 is SGHVS and CDR2 is FQNEAQ in the germline V gene. Between the trimmed V and J ends, which lost 5 bases and 7 bases, there was a span of 11 bases. The CDR3 contains 13 residues. Full variable domain (rest looked up from reference TRBV7-8 and TRBJ1-4): GAGVSQSPRYKVAKRGQDVALRCDPISGHVSLFWYQQALGQGPEFLTYFQNEAQLDKSGLPSDRFFAERPEGSVSTLKIQRTQQEDSAVYLCASSPLPVEKLFFGSGTQLSVL.

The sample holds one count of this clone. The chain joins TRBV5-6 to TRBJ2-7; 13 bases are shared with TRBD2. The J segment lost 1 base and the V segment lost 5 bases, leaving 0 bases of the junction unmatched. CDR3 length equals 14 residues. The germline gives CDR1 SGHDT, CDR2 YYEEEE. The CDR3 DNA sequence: TGTGCCAGCAGGACTAGCGGGAGGTCCTACGAGCAGTACTTC. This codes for CASRTSGRSYEQYF.

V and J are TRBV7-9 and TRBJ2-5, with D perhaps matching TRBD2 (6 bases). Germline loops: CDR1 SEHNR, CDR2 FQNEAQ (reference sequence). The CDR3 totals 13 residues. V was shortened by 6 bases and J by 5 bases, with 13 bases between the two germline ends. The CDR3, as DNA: TGTGCCAGCAGGCAGGGACTCGGGGAGACCCAGTACTTC. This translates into CASRQGLGETQYF.

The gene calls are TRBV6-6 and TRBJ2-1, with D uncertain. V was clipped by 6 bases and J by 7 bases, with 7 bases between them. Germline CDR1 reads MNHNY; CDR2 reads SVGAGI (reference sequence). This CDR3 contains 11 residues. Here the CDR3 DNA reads TGTGCCAGCAGCGCGCGAAATGAGCAGTTCTTC. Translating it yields CASSARNEQFF.